Listed below are T cell receptor beta chains from one sample, sequenced in a study of shared clonotypes between healthy human individuals. The method was immunoSEQ multiplex PCR; TCRdb's version includes in-frame clones alone and lacks a portion of them. This table holds a few million clones, roughly nine tenths found once. The specimen sequenced was naive CD4+ T cells sorted from blood. Receptor source: a young man in good health. The CDR3 runs from the conserved cysteine through the conserved F or W. Size tells how often a clone was seen (once, few, many) or the class of an expanded clone, and some rows leave it out.

V	J	size	CDR3
TRBV6-6	TRBJ1-4	few	CASSERRGKLFF
TRBV5-1	TRBJ2-3	.	CASSLVGTRSDTQYF
TRBV7-2	TRBJ2-1	.	CASSSAGRVTYNEQFF
TRBV9	TRBJ2-7	.	CASSVGSVGVYEQYF
TRBV18	TRBJ1-4	.	CASSPGGGANEKLFF
TRBV5-4	TRBJ2-6	.	CASSQGLAGDSGANVLTF
TRBV7-8	TRBJ2-2	.	CASSLDPGNTGELFF
TRBV2	TRBJ1-5	.	CASLGGPNQPQHF
TRBV28	TRBJ2-3	.	CASSLPSQFTDTQYF
TRBV7-6	TRBJ2-5	.	CASSSPIAGVGETQYF
TRBV10-3	TRBJ2-2	.	CAISGGSQSGGELFF
TRBV16	TRBJ2-7	.	CASSPVLENFEQYF
TRBV15	TRBJ2-1	.	CATSRDAVAGGPKDNEQFF
TRBV11-2	TRBJ1-2	.	CASSQVVTNYGYTF
TRBV6-5	TRBJ1-1	.	CASSSGISNTEAFF
TRBV6-9	TRBJ2-3	.	CASSYSSGVSTDTQYF
TRBV5-1	TRBJ1-1	.	CASSLQTGQNTEAFF
TRBV4-1	.	once	CASSSPGTPPYEQYF
TRBV5-1	TRBJ1-6	.	CASSSEQGRSPLHF
TRBV5-1	TRBJ2-2	.	CASSMTGELFF
TRBV30	TRBJ1-2	.	CAWSVRLGQGAKGYTF
TRBV19	TRBJ1-5	.	CASSIATGVFQPQHF
TRBV10-3	TRBJ1-2	.	CATTPDRDYGYTF
TRBV13	TRBJ2-5	.	CASSLQPLGTQYF
TRBV18	TRBJ2-1	.	CASSPGVQLPNEQFF
TRBV5-1	TRBJ1-1	.	CASSRTANTEAFF
TRBV2	TRBJ1-1	.	CAILRDLPPTEAFF
TRBV18	TRBJ2-3	once	CASSAGINTDTQYF
TRBV2	TRBJ1-5	.	CASSEFYPGEGSNQPQHF
TRBV19	TRBJ2-7	.	CASSLREGYEQYF
TRBV6-1	TRBJ2-5	.	CASSGTVGTQYF
TRBV23-1	TRBJ2-3	.	CASSRGGGSSTDTQYF
TRBV7-2	TRBJ2-1	.	CASSLKVLGNTYNEQFF